The 30 T cell receptor beta chains given below trace back to one sample, sequenced in a study of graft-versus-host responses after intestinal transplantation. These receptors lack a known antigen. Measured with immunoSEQ multiplex PCR; TCRdb has only the in-frame clones, and not every one. The sample includes 90,000 to 130,000 clones, 90% to 95% of them seen just once. The sample consisted of unstimulated CD8+ T cells sorted from spleen or lymph node cells, taken before intestinal transplant. The receptors come from a human donor who received an intestinal transplant.

The V call is TRBV10-2, the J call TRBJ2-2; D assignment may be TRBD1 or TRBD2 (5 bases each). CDR3 length: 12 residues. The germline V and J ends were trimmed by 6 bases and 4 bases, with 6 bases remaining between them. CDR1 is WSHSY, CDR2 SAAADI, per germline. The CDR3 DNA sequence: TGCGCCAGCAGGGGGACCACCGGGGAGCTGTTTTTT. Its protein is CASRGTTGELFF.

The chain uses TRBV5-6 and TRBJ1-4; D not resolved. Trimming left V 0 bases short and J 6 bases short, with 15 bases between. Germline-derived CDR1 and CDR2 are SGHDT and YYEEEE. The CDR3 covers 16 residues. The CDR3 coding sequence is TGTGCCAGCAGCTTGGATGGAGGGCCCCTGGATGAAAAACTGTTTTTT. This sequence encodes CASSLDGGPLDEKLFF.

The chain has TRBV15 and TRBJ2-7; D perhaps matches TRBD1 (6 bases). The V gene lost 0 bases and the J gene lost 2 bases, with 14 bases spanning the gap. Germline CDR1 LNHNV, CDR2 YYDKDF (reference sequence). This CDR3 is 16 amino acids long. CDR3 region: CATSRDEDSGAYEQYF. CDR3 sequence (DNA): TGTGCCACCAGCAGAGACGAGGACTCAGGGGCCTACGAGCAGTACTTC.

This clone was recorded a few times. The chain is built from TRBV29-1 and TRBJ2-2, with D unclear. Germline V lookup: CDR1 SQVTM, CDR2 ANQGSEA. CDR3 length equals 10 residues. V lost 6 bases and J 8 bases, leaving 7 bases between the germline ends. Here the CDR3 DNA reads TGCAGCGTGGAACTAGGGGAGCTGTTTTTT. Residues: CSVELGELFF.

This chain joins TRBV2 and TRBJ2-7; D gene ambiguous. Germline V gives CDR1 SNHLY, CDR2 FYNNEI. The CDR3 runs to 14 residues. Trimming shortened V by 5 bases and J by 6 bases, and 17 bases separated the two germline ends. DNA of the CDR3: TGTGCCAGCAGTCCGGGCATCAACGACGGCGAGCAGTACTTC. Its protein product is CASSPGINDGEQYF.

The CDR3: CASSLRTSGTEQYF. CDR3 DNA sequence: TGTGCCAGCTCCTTAAGGACTAGCGGTACCGAGCAGTACTTC. The V call is TRBV7-9, the J call TRBJ2-7; 10 bases line up with TRBD2. CDR3 length equals 14 residues. CDR1 and CDR2 (germline): SEHNR, FQNEAQ (reference sequence). The V gene end was trimmed by 8 bases and the J gene end by 6 bases; junction bases not matched to a gene: 10.

The rearrangement joins TRBV25-1 to TRBJ2-7; D possibly corresponds to TRBD1 (6 bases). The CDR3 loop spans 10 amino acids. With 9 bases removed from V and 3 bases from J, the gap between germline ends came to 6 bases. Germline V gene data show CDR1 as MGHDK and CDR2 as SYGVNS. The CDR3 nucleotides are TGTGCCAGGGACAGCTACGAGCAGTACTTC. Amino acids: CARDSYEQYF.

V usage is TRBV4-3 and J usage is TRBJ2-7; a possible D gene is TRBD1 (6 bases). Germline values: CDR1 LGHNA, CDR2 YSLEER. The CDR3 has 18 amino acids. V shed 1 base and J shed 2 bases, with 21 bases lying between them. CDR3 loop: CASSQGGWGTGITYEQYF. CDR3 coding DNA: TGCGCCAGCAGCCAAGGGGGGTGGGGTACAGGGATTACCTACGAGCAGTACTTC.

The V gene is TRBV4-1, the J gene TRBJ2-5; no definite D call. The CDR3 extends over 11 amino acids. V was pared by 0 bases and J by 7 bases, with 3 bases between. Germline-derived CDR1 and CDR2 are MGHRA and YSYEKL. CDR3 bases: TGCGCCAGCAGCCAAGAAGGGACCCAGTACTTC. It is translated as CASSQEGTQYF.

The chain combines TRBV30 with TRBJ2-7, with D maybe TRBD2 (6 bases). Germline loops: CDR1 GTSNPN, CDR2 SVGIG (reference sequence). V was pared by 4 bases and J by 2 bases, with 12 bases between. CDR3 length: 13 residues. The CDR3 DNA sequence: TGTGCCTGGACGGGAGCAAGGACCTACGAGCAGTACTTC. Its translation: CAWTGARTYEQYF.

This clone was detected once. The chain employs TRBV9 and TRBJ2-1; 7 nucleotides align to TRBD2. The CDR3 is 14 amino acids. Germline V gives CDR1 SGDLS, CDR2 YYNGEE. Trimming cost V 0 bases and J 6 bases; bases outside gene matches: 3. The CDR3 spells CASSVGGSINEQFF. CDR3 in DNA: TGTGCCAGCAGCGTAGGCGGGAGCATCAATGAGCAGTTCTTC.

The chain employs TRBV2 and TRBJ2-1; 9 bases fit TRBD1. This CDR3 region has 15 residues. With V trimmed by 5 bases and J by 3 bases, 5 bases remained unmatched. CDR1 SNHLY and CDR2 FYNNEI come from the germline V gene. CDR3 bases: TGTGCCAGCAGTCCCGGGACAGGGTACTACAATGAGCAGTTCTTC. Protein: CASSPGTGYYNEQFF.

This clone was found once. The rearrangement joins TRBV19 to TRBJ2-5; no firm D call. The last part of the DNA fits TRBJ2-7 better; the J call may be wrong. CDR3 size: 11 residues. Germline V CDR1 and CDR2: LNHDA, SQIVND (reference sequence). CDR3 sequence reads: CASSNLGEQYF. CDR3 in DNA: TGTGCCAGTAGTAATCTCGGCGAGCAGTACTTC.

The CDR3 is CTSSQHRDRETSNYGYTF. CDR3 DNA: TGCACCAGCAGCCAACACCGGGACAGAGAAACCTCTAACTATGGCTACACCTTC. The chain joins TRBV1 to TRBJ1-2; TRBD1 is the table's D call and was not checked against the DNA. TRBV1 is a known pseudogene. The CDR3 has 18 residues.

This clone showed up just once. Other DNA sequences from this sample encode an identical CDR3 as well. The CDR3 sequence: CASSVSGSTDTQYF. The DNA for the CDR3 is TGTGCCAGCAGCGTATCGGGATCCACAGATACGCAGTATTTT. The rearrangement uses TRBV9 and TRBJ2-3, with D possibly matching TRBD2 (5 bases). CDR3 length equals 14 residues. The V gene lost 1 base and the J gene lost 2 bases, with 8 bases spanning the gap. Germline CDR1 SGDLS, CDR2 YYNGEE.

The chain carries TRBV14 and TRBJ2-3; TRBD2 matches at 7 bases. The germline V gene has CDR1 SGHDN and CDR2 FVKESK. V lost 4 bases, J lost 0 bases, and 4 bases stayed unmatched. CDR3 length: 15 residues. CDR3 in amino acids: CASSPTSFSTDTQYF. Written as DNA, the CDR3 is TGTGCCAGCAGCCCGACTAGCTTCAGCACAGATACGCAGTATTTT.

V gene TRBV7-2 combines with J gene TRBJ2-4; D not certain. CDR3 length equals 14 residues. Germline lookup yields CDR1 SGHTA and CDR2 FQGNSA. V lost 5 bases and J 6 bases, leaving 14 bases between the germline ends. CDR3 loop: CASSLGGDGNIQYF. CDR3 nucleotides: TGTGCCAGCAGCCTCGGTGGGGATGGAAACATTCAGTACTTC.

The chain uses TRBV5-1 and TRBJ1-2; 11 bases are shared with TRBD1. From germline, CDR1 is SGHRS and CDR2 YFSETQ. V lost 4 bases and J lost 8; bases outside the gene matches: 10. The CDR3 runs 15 residues. Here the CDR3 DNA reads TGCGCCAGCAGCCCTTATGGACAGGGGGCATACGGCTACACCTTC. Amino acid sequence: CASSPYGQGAYGYTF.

The CDR3 coding sequence is TGTGCCAGCAGCTTAGGGTTGGTTGGTGAGCAGTTCTTC. It translates to CASSLGLVGEQFF. The chain has TRBV7-9 and TRBJ2-1; no reliable D call. The CDR3 loop spans 13 amino acids. Germline CDR1 is SEHNR and CDR2 is FQNEAQ (reference sequence). V was clipped by 1 base and J by 9 bases, with 10 bases between them.

This sequence joins TRBV28 and TRBJ1-1; D is possibly TRBD1 (5 bases). V lost 3 bases and J lost 1, with 15 bases in between. The germline gives CDR1 MDHEN, CDR2 SYDVKM. The CDR3 extends over 16 amino acids. This CDR3 reads CASSFPTLDRNTEAFF. The CDR3 DNA reads as TGTGCCAGCAGTTTCCCGACCCTCGACAGGAACACTGAAGCTTTCTTT. Full variable domain (rest looked up from reference TRBV28 and TRBJ1-1): DVKVTQSSRYLVKRTGEKVFLECVQDMDHENMFWYRQDPGLGLRLIYFSYDVKMKEKGDIPEGYSVSREKKERFSLILESASTNQTSMYLCASSFPTLDRNTEAFFGQGTRLTVV.

The gene calls are TRBV30 and TRBJ2-5, with 9 bases identical to TRBD1. This CDR3 is built from 16 residues. J gave up 4 bases and V 5 bases, and 14 bases lay outside the gene matches. The germline V gene has CDR1 GTSNPN and CDR2 SVGIG (reference sequence). The CDR3 spells CAWSSGTGPSGETQYF. The CDR3 nucleotides are TGTGCCTGGTCCTCCGGGACAGGGCCATCTGGAGAGACCCAGTACTTC.

V gene TRBV29-1 combines with J gene TRBJ2-7; 8 bases map to TRBD2. Per germline, CDR1 SQVTM and CDR2 ANQGSEA. This CDR3 region has 14 residues. The junction had 4 bases not matched to a gene; V was cut back by 3 bases and J by 0 bases. The CDR3 protein is CSVDRLAPSYEQYF. The CDR3 DNA reads TGCAGCGTTGACCGACTAGCGCCCTCCTACGAGCAGTACTTC.

The chain couples TRBV7-3 to TRBJ1-4, with D hard to call. The length of the CDR3 is 17 residues. V was clipped by 5 bases and J by 5 bases, with 21 bases between them. In germline, CDR1 is SGHTA, CDR2 FQGTGA. For the CDR3, the DNA is TGTGCCAGCAGCCCGTTAATGGGAGTCGTGGGAAATGAAAAACTGTTTTTT. It is translated as CASSPLMGVVGNEKLFF.

J is TRBJ1-2 and V is TRBV6-5; D possibly corresponds to TRBD1 (5 bases). The germline V gene has CDR1 MNHEY and CDR2 SVGAGI. Trimming shortened V by 4 bases and J by 4 bases, and 19 bases separated the two germline ends. This CDR3 has 16 residues. As DNA, the CDR3 is TGTGCCAGCAGTTCCTCGACAGATTACGGGGCCTATGGCTACACCTTC. It encodes CASSSSTDYGAYGYTF.

This clone has only a few counts. The DNA of the CDR3 is TGTGCCAGCAGTGAAACGTTACCAGGCACCGGGGAGCTGTTTTTT. Translated: CASSETLPGTGELFF. V and J are TRBV6-1 and TRBJ2-2, with D unresolved. The CDR3 runs to 15 residues. V was clipped by 2 bases and J by 4 bases, with 11 bases between them. Germline V lookup: CDR1 MNHNS, CDR2 SASEGT.

The chain has TRBV7-9 and TRBJ2-3; 7 bases line up with TRBD2. CDR1 is SEHNR and CDR2 is FQNEAQ in the germline V gene (reference sequence). The CDR3 contains 18 residues. Losses at the gene ends were 3 bases for V and 4 bases for J; bases not matched to a gene: 16. CDR3 DNA: TGTGCCAGCAGCTTCTCATACGGGGAGGGAGAGGGCCCAGATACGCAGTATTTT. This encodes CASSFSYGEGEGPDTQYF.

V gene TRBV19 combines with J gene TRBJ2-1; D is possibly TRBD2 (6 bases). Germline V gene data show CDR1 as LNHDA and CDR2 as SQIVND (reference sequence). The CDR3 extends over 13 amino acids. Trimming left V 6 bases short and J 10 bases short, with 16 bases between. The CDR3 sequence: CASSGRGEGEQFF. The CDR3 DNA reads as TGTGCCAGTAGCGGGAGAGGCGAAGGGGAGCAGTTCTTC.

V is TRBV6-5 and J is TRBJ1-1; D remains ambiguous. The germline gives CDR1 MNHEY, CDR2 SVGAGI. The CDR3 covers 13 residues. Trimming pared 0 bases from V and 5 bases from J, leaving 7 bases between. CDR3 sequence: CASSYSKATEAFF. In nucleotides, the CDR3 is TGTGCCAGCAGTTACTCAAAGGCAACTGAAGCTTTCTTT.

This sequence joins TRBV11-2 and TRBJ2-1; 10 bases fit TRBD2. CDR3 size: 16 residues. Trimming at V came to 2 bases and at J to 3 bases, leaving 4 bases not matched to a gene. Germline V gene sequence: CDR1 SGHAT, CDR2 FQNNGV. CDR3 DNA sequence: TGTGCCAGCAGCTTAAGTTGGACTAGCGGCTACAATGAGCAGTTCTTC. This codes for CASSLSWTSGYNEQFF.

V and J are TRBV7-6 and TRBJ1-1, with D uncertain. Per germline, CDR1 SGHVS and CDR2 FNYEAQ. V lost 5 bases and J lost 1, with 17 bases in between. The CDR3 spans 16 residues. CDR3 bases: TGTGCCAGCAGCCCCACGGGATGGGATCAGAACACTGAAGCTTTCTTT. Encoded protein: CASSPTGWDQNTEAFF.